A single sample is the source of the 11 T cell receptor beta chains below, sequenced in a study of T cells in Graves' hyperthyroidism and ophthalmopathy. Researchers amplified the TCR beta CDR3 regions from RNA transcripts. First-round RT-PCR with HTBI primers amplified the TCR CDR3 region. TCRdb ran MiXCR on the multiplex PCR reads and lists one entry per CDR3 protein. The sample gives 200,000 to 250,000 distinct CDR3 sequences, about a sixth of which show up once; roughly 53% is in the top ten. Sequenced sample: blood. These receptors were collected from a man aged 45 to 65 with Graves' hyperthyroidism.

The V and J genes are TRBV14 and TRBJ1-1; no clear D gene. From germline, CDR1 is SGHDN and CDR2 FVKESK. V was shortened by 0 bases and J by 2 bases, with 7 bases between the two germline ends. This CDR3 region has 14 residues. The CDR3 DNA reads TGTGCCAGCAGCCAAGATCGACGAAACACTGAAGCTTTCTTT. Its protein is CASSQDRRNTEAFF.

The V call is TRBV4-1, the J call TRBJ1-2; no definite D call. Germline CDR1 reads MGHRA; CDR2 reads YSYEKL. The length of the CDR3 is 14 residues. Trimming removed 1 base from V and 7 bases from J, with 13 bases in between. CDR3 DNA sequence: TGCGCCAGCAGCCAAGGAGGTCTTCGTCGTGGCTACACCTTC. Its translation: CASSQGGLRRGYTF.

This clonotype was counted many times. As DNA, the CDR3 is TGTGCCAGCAGTTTATCCCAGACTTTCTCTGGGGCCAACGTCCTGACTTTC. It codes for CASSLSQTFSGANVLTF. The V and J genes are TRBV27 and TRBJ2-6; D remains unclear. The V gene lost 0 bases and the J gene lost 0 bases, with 9 bases spanning the gap. CDR1 is MNHEY, CDR2 SMNVEV, per germline (reference sequence). The CDR3 spans 17 residues.

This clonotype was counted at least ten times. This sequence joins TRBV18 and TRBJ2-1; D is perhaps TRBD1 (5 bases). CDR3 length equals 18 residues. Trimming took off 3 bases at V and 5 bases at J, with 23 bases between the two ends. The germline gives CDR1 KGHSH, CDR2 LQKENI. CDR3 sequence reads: CASSPSRVTFGFDNEQFF. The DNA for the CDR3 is TGTGCCAGCTCACCCAGCAGGGTCACCTTTGGATTTGACAATGAGCAGTTCTTC.

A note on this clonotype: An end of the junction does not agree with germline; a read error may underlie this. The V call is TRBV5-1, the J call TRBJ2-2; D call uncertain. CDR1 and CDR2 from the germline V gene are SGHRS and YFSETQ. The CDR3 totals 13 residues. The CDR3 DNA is TGTGCCAGCAGCTTCCTGAGAGCCGGGGAGCTGTTTTTT. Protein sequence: CASSFLRAGELFF.

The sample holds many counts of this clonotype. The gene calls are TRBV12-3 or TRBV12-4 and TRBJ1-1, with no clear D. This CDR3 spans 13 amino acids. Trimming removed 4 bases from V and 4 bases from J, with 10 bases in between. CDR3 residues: CASSSSRSTEAFF. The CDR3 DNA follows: TGTGCCAGCAGTTCCAGCAGGTCCACTGAAGCTTTCTTT.

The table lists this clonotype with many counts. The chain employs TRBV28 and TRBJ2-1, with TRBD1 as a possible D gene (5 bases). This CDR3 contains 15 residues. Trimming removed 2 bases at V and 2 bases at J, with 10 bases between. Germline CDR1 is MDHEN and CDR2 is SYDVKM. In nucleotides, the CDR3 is TGTGCCAGCAGTTTAATCGCAGGGACCTACAATGAGCAGTTCTTC. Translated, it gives CASSLIAGTYNEQFF.

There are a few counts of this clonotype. The CDR3 loop reads CASSIGARTRNEQYF. The CDR3 DNA reads TGTGCCAGTAGTATAGGGGCGCGTACTCGGAACGAGCAGTACTTC. The V gene is TRBV19, the J gene TRBJ2-7; D remains ambiguous. Germline V gene data show CDR1 as LNHDA and CDR2 as SQIVND (reference sequence). The germline V and J ends were trimmed by 1 base and 5 bases, with 15 bases remaining between them. The CDR3 contains 15 residues. The full variable domain, rest sourced from reference TRBV19 and TRBJ2-7, is DGGITQSPKYLFRKEGQNVTLSCEQNLNHDAMYWYRQDPGQGLRLIYYSQIVNDFQKGDIAEGYSVSREKKESFPLTVTSAQKNPTAFYLCASSIGARTRNEQYFGPGTRLTVT.

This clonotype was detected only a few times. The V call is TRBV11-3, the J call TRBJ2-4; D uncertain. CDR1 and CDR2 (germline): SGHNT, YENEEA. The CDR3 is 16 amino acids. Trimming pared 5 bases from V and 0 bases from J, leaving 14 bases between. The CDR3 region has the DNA TGTGCCAGCAGCAGACCATTCCCTCTAGCCAAAAACATTCAGTACTTC. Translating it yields CASSRPFPLAKNIQYF.

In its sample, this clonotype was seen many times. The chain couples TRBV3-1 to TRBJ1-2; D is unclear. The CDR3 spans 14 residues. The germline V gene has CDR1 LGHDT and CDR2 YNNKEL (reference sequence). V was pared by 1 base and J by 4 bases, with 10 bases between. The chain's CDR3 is CASSQGTVSYGYTF. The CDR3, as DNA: TGTGCCAGCAGCCAAGGGACGGTGAGCTATGGCTACACCTTC. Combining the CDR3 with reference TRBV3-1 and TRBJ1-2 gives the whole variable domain DTAVSQTPKYLVTQMGNDKSIKCEQNLGHDTMYWYKQDSKKFLKIMFSYNNKELIINETVPNRFSPKSPDKAHLNLHINSLELGDSAVYFCASSQGTVSYGYTFGSGTRLTVV.

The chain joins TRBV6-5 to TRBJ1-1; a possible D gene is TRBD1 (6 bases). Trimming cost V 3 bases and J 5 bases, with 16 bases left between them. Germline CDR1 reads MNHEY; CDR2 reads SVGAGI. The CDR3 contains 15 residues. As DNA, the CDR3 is TGTGCCAGCAGTTATGCGTGGAAGGGGGTGACTGAAGCTTTCTTT. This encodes CASSYAWKGVTEAFF.